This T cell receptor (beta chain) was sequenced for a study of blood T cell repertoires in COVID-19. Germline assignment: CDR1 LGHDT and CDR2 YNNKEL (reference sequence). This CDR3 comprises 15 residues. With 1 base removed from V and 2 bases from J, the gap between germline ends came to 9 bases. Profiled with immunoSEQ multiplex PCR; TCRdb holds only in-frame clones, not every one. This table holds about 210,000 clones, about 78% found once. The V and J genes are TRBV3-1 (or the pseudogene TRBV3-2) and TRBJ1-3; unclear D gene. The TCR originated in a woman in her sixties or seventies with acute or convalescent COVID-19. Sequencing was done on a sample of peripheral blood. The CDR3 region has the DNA TGTGCCAGCAGCCAAGGTCCGGGAACTGGAAACACCATATATTTT. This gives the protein CASSQGPGTGNTIYF.